The clone carrying this TCR beta chain has only a few counts. This sample was included in a study of T-cell reconstitution after alpha-beta-depleted transplantation in children. TCRbeta library preparation incorporated unique molecular identifiers. TCRdb independently ran MiXCR on the PCR reads; one entry per CDR3 protein. The sample carries 600,000 to 700,000 distinct CDR3 sequences, over 15% recorded once. This CDR3 contains 17 residues. V was cut by 2 bases and J by 0 bases, with 17 bases left in between. CDR1 is MNHEY, CDR2 SMNVEV, per germline (reference sequence). The clonotype originates from a human donor who donated a stem cell graft to a child with acute myeloid leukemia. V is TRBV27 and J is TRBJ2-7, with D perhaps matching TRBD1 or TRBD2 (5 bases each). This sample comprised PBMCs from the stem cell graft donor, obtained from the stem cell graft. CDR3 loop: CASSLPPGSGHSYEQYF. CDR3 DNA: TGTGCCAGCAGTTTACCCCCAGGGAGCGGCCACTCCTACGAGCAGTACTTC.